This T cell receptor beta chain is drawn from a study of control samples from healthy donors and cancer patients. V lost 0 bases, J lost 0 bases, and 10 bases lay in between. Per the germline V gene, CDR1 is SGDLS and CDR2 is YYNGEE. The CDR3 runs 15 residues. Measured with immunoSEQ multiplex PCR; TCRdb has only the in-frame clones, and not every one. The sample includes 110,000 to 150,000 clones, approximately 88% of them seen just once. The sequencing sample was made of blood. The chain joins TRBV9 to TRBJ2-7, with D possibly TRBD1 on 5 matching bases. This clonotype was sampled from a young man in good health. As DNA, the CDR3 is TGTGCCAGCAGCGTAGAGACAGCCACCTCCTACGAGCAGTACTTC. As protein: CASSVETATSYEQYF.